The entry below gives a single T cell receptor (beta chain) sequence along with its context. Seattle cases were enrolled at active infection and followed longitudinally. The germline gives CDR1 KGHSH, CDR2 LQKENI. CDR3 size: 16 residues. Unmatched junction bases numbered 9, after V lost 2 bases and J lost 6 bases. This specimen comes from a study of blood T cell repertoires in COVID-19. Across the whole study: The origin of the acute and convalescent COVID-19 samples was the United States, Italy and Spain. The cDNA or gDNA used as material had been derived from T cells, B-cell-depleted T cells, or PBMCs.

Per the original data handling: Researchers report that nucleated cell counts were estimated from reference gene primer amplification. Produced via immunoSEQ multiplex PCR; TCRdb's table is partial and in-frame only. V and J calls plus clone size are reproduced from that table; the DNA served to infer D and trimming. Of roughly 410,000 clones listed, around 87% are singletons. This chain uses TRBV18 with TRBJ2-3; 9 bases fit TRBD1. The material sequenced was peripheral blood. This receptor was obtained from a woman in her sixties with COVID-19, enrolled during active disease. CDR3 sequence: CASSPSIQGARDTQYF. CDR3 DNA: TGTGCCAGCTCACCATCCATACAGGGGGCAAGGGATACGCAGTATTTT.